What follows describes a single T cell receptor (beta chain). No antigen is known for it. The source of the sample is a study of identical twins. MiXCR, run by TCRdb on the 5' RACE reads, gives a single entry per CDR3 protein. The sample has more than 1.5 million distinct CDR3 sequences, about 32% seen once. General study results and limits: Excess twin sharing in beta out-of-frame sequences was weaker.

V lost 5 bases to trimming and J lost 1 base; unmatched junction nucleotides: 1. The CDR3 sequence is 13 residues long. Germline CDR1 is SQVTM and CDR2 is ANQGSEA. The chain links TRBV29-1 to TRBJ2-1; TRBD1 agrees at 8 bases. This sequence was found in a newborn girl in good health. The sample consisted of cord blood. The CDR3 loop is CSVHRGSYNEQFF. The CDR3 DNA follows: TGCAGCGTTCACAGGGGGTCCTACAATGAGCAGTTCTTC.